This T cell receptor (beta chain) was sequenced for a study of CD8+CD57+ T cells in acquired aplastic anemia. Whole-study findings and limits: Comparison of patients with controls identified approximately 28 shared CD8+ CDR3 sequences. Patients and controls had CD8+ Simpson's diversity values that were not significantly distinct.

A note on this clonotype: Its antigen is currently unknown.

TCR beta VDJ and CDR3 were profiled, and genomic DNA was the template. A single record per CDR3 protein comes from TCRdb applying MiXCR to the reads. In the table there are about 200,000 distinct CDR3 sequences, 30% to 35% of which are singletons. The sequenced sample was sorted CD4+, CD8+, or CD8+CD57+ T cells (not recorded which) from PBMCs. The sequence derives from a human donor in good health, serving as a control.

The CDR3 DNA reads TGCAGCGGGACAGGATTGGGTGAAAAACTGTTTTTT. Translated: CSGTGLGEKLFF. The chain carries TRBV29-1 and TRBJ1-4; 7 nucleotides align to TRBD1. CDR3 size: 12 residues. Germline values: CDR1 SQVTM, CDR2 ANQGSEA. The V segment lost 7 bases and the J segment 7 bases; nucleotides outside the gene matches: 6.